These 6 T cell receptor beta chains share one sample of origin, sequenced in a study of a mutant IDH1 vaccine in newly diagnosed glioma. Sample time point: baseline, week 1 (first vaccination visit). The treatment was: pre-vaccination baseline after standard-of-care therapy. Here immunoSEQ multiplex PCR was the method, and the copy in TCRdb shows in-frame clones only, minus some. Of around 30,000 clones in the sample, 60% to 85% are singletons; the top ten hold 9%. This material consisted of peripheral blood mononuclear cells (PBMCs), taken from a glioma patient treated with radiotherapy, temozolomide or both. The receptor set was obtained from a man aged 45 to 65 with glioma. Some clones in this sample may be carry-over from other donors' samples.

V is TRBV6-1 and J is TRBJ2-7, with 7 nucleotides matching TRBD1. The CDR3 contains 14 residues. V trimming: 8 bases; J trimming: 5 bases; junction bases outside the gene matches: 12. Germline values: CDR1 MNHNS, CDR2 SASEGT. The CDR3 sequence: CASARLGGIHEQYF. The CDR3 DNA reads as TGTGCCAGCGCCCGATTAGGGGGCATACACGAGCAGTACTTC.

The chain employs TRBV7-2 and TRBJ1-2, with 10 bases that match TRBD1. The CDR3 sequence is 15 residues long. After removal of 5 bases from V and 8 bases from J, the junction contained 11 bases not matched to a gene. CDR1 and CDR2 from the germline V gene are SGHTA and FQGNSA. CDR3 sequence: CASSVQGTGVGGYTF. The CDR3 coding sequence is TGTGCCAGCAGCGTGCAGGGGACAGGGGTCGGGGGCTACACCTTC.

V and J are TRBV2 and TRBJ1-2; weak D call: TRBD1 (6 bases). The CDR3 length is 13 residues. With 6 bases removed from V and 6 bases from J, the gap between germline ends came to 14 bases. The V gene's germline CDR1 is SNHLY and CDR2 FYNNEI. As DNA, the CDR3 is TGTGCCAGCAGAGGGCCAGGGGAGGATGGCTACACCTTC. Amino acids: CASRGPGEDGYTF.

The chain is built from TRBV5-4 and TRBJ2-2; the match to TRBD2 covers 9 bases. This CDR3 comprises 15 residues. V was pared by 2 bases and J by 5 bases, with 4 bases of the junction left unmatched. Germline loops: CDR1 SGHNT, CDR2 YYREEE (reference sequence). Here the CDR3 DNA reads TGTGCCAGCAGCTTAGCGGGGGGCGGGACCGGGGAGCTGTTTTTT. Translating it yields CASSLAGGGTGELFF.

This clone was seen more than once but under ten times. The rearrangement joins TRBV2 to TRBJ1-6, with no clear D. Trimming pared 3 bases from V and 5 bases from J, leaving 8 bases between. The V gene's germline CDR1 is SNHLY and CDR2 FYNNEI. The CDR3 loop spans 14 amino acids. The CDR3 region has the DNA TGTGCCAGCAGTGACACTAGCAATAATTCACCCCTCCACTTT. It codes for CASSDTSNNSPLHF.

The rearrangement uses TRBV6-1 and TRBJ2-2, with 7 bases fitting TRBD2. The germline CDR1 and CDR2 sequences are MNHNS and SASEGT. The CDR3 is made up of 15 amino acids. J lost 7 bases, V lost 4 bases, and 9 bases had no gene match. The CDR3 reads CASSAPGGAGGELFF. The CDR3 DNA follows: TGTGCCAGCAGTGCCCCGGGGGGTGCGGGCGGGGAGCTGTTTTTT.